The rows below give T cell receptor beta chains drawn from one sample of a study of OX40 agonist ivuxolimab in advanced cancers. Repertoires were generated with immunoSEQ multiplex PCR, while TCRdb's copy carries only in-frame clones and drops some. The sample has around 140,000 clones; roughly 91% are singletons. The sequencing here drew on CD4+ or CD8+ T cells sorted from blood, taken in a trial of the OX40 agonist ivuxolimab. These receptors were collected from an adult with an advanced solid tumor such as melanoma, head and neck, liver or kidney cancer. The CDR3 runs from the conserved cysteine through the conserved F or W. The order of the fields is V gene, D gene, clone size, J gene, CDR3 DNA, CDR3 protein. A D gene is named only where the DNA matches it firmly. Part of the rows lack a size; the others show once, few, many or a class for expanded clones.

TRBV18	.	few	TRBJ1-1	TGTGCCAGCTCACCACCGTCGTTGAACACTGAAGCTTTCTTT	CASSPPSLNTEAFF
TRBV28	.	.	TRBJ1-2	TGTGCCAGCAGTTTGGGGGCAGGGTATGATGGCTACACCTTC	CASSLGAGYDGYTF
TRBV7-2	.	.	TRBJ2-3	TGTGCCAGCAGCTTAGTGGGGCTTGCAGATACGCAGTATTTT	CASSLVGLADTQYF
TRBV4-2	.	.	TRBJ2-1	TGTGCCAGCAGCCAAGCCGGGACGCGGTCGGTTGAGCAGTTCTTC	CASSQAGTRSVEQFF
TRBV5-6	TRBD1	.	TRBJ2-7	TGTGCCAGCAGCCCAACAGGGGACCCCTACGAGCAGTACTTC	CASSPTGDPYEQYF
TRBV2	.	.	TRBJ2-2	TGTGCCAGCAGTGTCGGCAGCTACACCGGGGAGCTGTTTTTT	CASSVGSYTGELFF
TRBV4-3	.	.	TRBJ1-5	TGCGCCAGCAGCCAAGGACGGGGTTTACGCATCCAGCCCCAGCATTTT	CASSQGRGLRIQPQHF
TRBV10-3	.	.	TRBJ2-7	TGTGCCATCAGAGGGATAGGGGGGCATTACGAGCAGTACTTC	CAIRGIGGHYEQYF
TRBV6-5	TRBD1	.	TRBJ1-3	TGTGCCAGCAGTTACTCGCGACAGGGTGGAGGCACCATATATTTT	CASSYSRQGGGTIYF
TRBV7-9	TRBD2	.	TRBJ2-3	TGTGCCAGCAGCCCCCCAGGCGGGGGGCCCGCAGATACGCAGTATTTT	CASSPPGGGPADTQYF
TRBV6-1	TRBD2	.	TRBJ2-7	TGTGCCAGCAGTGAATCGGCTAGCGGGAGCTACGAGCAGTACTTC	CASSESASGSYEQYF
TRBV27	.	.	TRBJ2-7	TGTGCCAGCATGGGGACTCCAACTTACGAGCAGTACTTC	CASMGTPTYEQYF
TRBV6-6	.	.	TRBJ2-5	TGTGCCAGCAGTTACTCAGGCGGCCAAGAGACCCAGTACTTC	CASSYSGGQETQYF
TRBV4-1	.	.	TRBJ1-1	TGCGCCAGCAGCCAAGTGGCGGCCATGTCTGAAGCTTTCTTT	CASSQVAAMSEAFF
TRBV7-9	.	.	TRBJ1-1	TGTGCCAGCAGCTTAGAACAGGCGAACACTGAAGCTTTCTTT	CASSLEQANTEAFF
TRBV2	TRBD1	.	TRBJ1-2	TGTGCCAGCAGTCGGACAGGTTCTAACTATGGCTACACCTTC	CASSRTGSNYGYTF
TRBV29-1	TRBD1	few	TRBJ1-1	TGCAGCGTGGGACAGGCGAACACTGAAGCTTTCTTT	CSVGQANTEAFF
TRBV6-6	.	.	TRBJ2-7	TGTGCCAGCAGGCCCCGGACGGATACCTACGAGCAGTACTTC	CASRPRTDTYEQYF
TRBV14	.	.	TRBJ1-6	TGTGCCAGCAGCCAAATCGGGACGGGTTCACCCCTCCACTTT	CASSQIGTGSPLHF
TRBV7-2	.	once	TRBJ1-3	TGTGCCAGCAGCTTAAAAGCGGGCGGAAACACCATATATTTT	CASSLKAGGNTIYF
TRBV7-9	TRBD2	.	TRBJ2-1	TGTGCCAGCAGCTTAGCGGCGGGAGGGCCGGATGAGCAGTTCTTC	CASSLAAGGPDEQFF
TRBV10-3	.	.	TRBJ1-5	TGTGCCATCAGTGATGTCCGGGATCAGCCCCAGCATTTT	CAISDVRDQPQHF
TRBV7-2	.	.	TRBJ1-6	TGTGCCAGCAGCCCACAGGCAGGGACCGGTAATTCACCCCTCCACTTT	CASSPQAGTGNSPLHF
TRBV28	.	.	TRBJ2-3	TGTGCCAGCAGTTTACCAGATACGCAGTATTTT	CASSLPDTQYF
TRBV5-1	.	.	TRBJ2-5	TGCGCCAGCAGCTTGGTCCACAGGGGAGGAGGAGAGACCCAGTACTTC	CASSLVHRGGGETQYF
TRBV6-1	TRBD1	once	TRBJ1-4	TGTGCCAGCAGGAACAGGGGAGGAGGTGAAAAACTGTTTTTT	CASRNRGGGEKLFF
TRBV6-5	.	.	TRBJ1-5	TGTGCCAGCACCCGAGGAGGGGGTGAACGGCCCCAGCATTTT	CASTRGGGERPQHF
TRBV19	.	.	TRBJ2-5	TGTGCCAGTAGTATGGGCCCCGGGGTGCAAGAGACCCAGTACTTC	CASSMGPGVQETQYF